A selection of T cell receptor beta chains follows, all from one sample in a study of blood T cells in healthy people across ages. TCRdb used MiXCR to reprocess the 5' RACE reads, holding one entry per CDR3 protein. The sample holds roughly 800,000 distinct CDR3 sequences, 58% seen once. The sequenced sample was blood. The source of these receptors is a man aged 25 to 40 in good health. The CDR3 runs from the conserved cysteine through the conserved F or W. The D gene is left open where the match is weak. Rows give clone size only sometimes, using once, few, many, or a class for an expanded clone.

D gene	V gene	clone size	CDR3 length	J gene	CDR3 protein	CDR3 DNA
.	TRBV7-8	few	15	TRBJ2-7	CASSPRRLPPYEQYF	TGTGCCAGCAGCCCCAGGCGCCTACCACCCTACGAGCAGTACTTC
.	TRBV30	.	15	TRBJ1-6	CAWRVPTVPNSPLHF	TGTGCCTGGAGGGTGCCTACTGTCCCAAATTCACCCCTCCACTTT
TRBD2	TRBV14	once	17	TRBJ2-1	CASSQKLGTSGYNEQFF	TGTGCCAGCAGCCAAAAACTGGGGACTAGCGGTTACAATGAGCAGTTCTTC
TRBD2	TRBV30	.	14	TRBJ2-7	CAWATGTIPYEQYF	TGTGCCTGGGCTACCGGGACTATCCCCTACGAGCAGTACTTC
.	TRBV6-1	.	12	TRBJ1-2	CASWDANYGYTF	TGTGCCAGCTGGGATGCTAACTATGGCTACACCTTC
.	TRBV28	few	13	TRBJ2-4	CASSPTGGDIQYF	TGTGCCAGCAGTCCTACAGGGGGGGACATTCAGTACTTC
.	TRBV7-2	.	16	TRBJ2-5	CTSSLAAQGALETQYF	TGTACCAGCAGCTTAGCTGCCCAGGGCGCGCTAGAGACCCAGTACTTC
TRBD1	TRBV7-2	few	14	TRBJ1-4	CASSLQGAPEKLFF	TGTGCCAGCAGCTTACAGGGGGCGCCTGAAAAACTGTTTTTT
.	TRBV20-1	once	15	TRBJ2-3	CSASRLEGGPDTQYF	TGCAGTGCTTCACGCCTTGAAGGAGGTCCAGATACGCAGTATTTT
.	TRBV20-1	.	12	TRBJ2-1	CSASTGRNEQFF	TGCAGTGCTAGTACAGGGCGGAATGAGCAGTTCTTC
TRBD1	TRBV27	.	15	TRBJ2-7	CASSLSWTGGDEQYF	TGTGCCAGCAGTCTATCGTGGACAGGGGGAGACGAGCAGTACTTC